The 6 T cell receptor beta chains below were found in one sample sequenced in a study of blood T cell repertoires in COVID-19 (dated by TCRdb to 2018 to 2020). Receptor libraries were prepared by the immunoSEQ multiplex PCR assay. This is the immuneACCESS table as TCRdb keeps it, with only in-frame sequences that have V and J called. A part of the clones is gone; compared with another copy, unresolved V genes explain less than half, and the rest is unexplained. The sample yields 250,000 or so clones; approximately 85% were counted once. The ten largest clones represent 0.8% of the sample. The sample consisted of peripheral blood. The receptor source for this set is a woman aged 30 to 39 with acute or convalescent COVID-19.

The gene calls are TRBV18 and TRBJ2-5; 7 bases match TRBD1. Germline-derived CDR1 and CDR2 are KGHSH and LQKENI. V gave up 4 bases and J gave up 5 bases; unmatched junction bases: 4. The CDR3 extends over 13 amino acids. CDR3 residues: CASSRQGWETQYF. For the CDR3, the DNA is TGTGCCAGCTCACGACAGGGTTGGGAGACCCAGTACTTC.

The rearrangement joins TRBV5-1 to TRBJ2-1; 16 nucleotides line up with TRBD2. CDR1 and CDR2 from the germline V gene are SGHRS and YFSETQ. The CDR3 contains 18 residues. V gave up 3 bases and J gave up 8 bases; unmatched junction bases: 11. The CDR3 reads CASSSGLAGGTHTDEQFF. CDR3 sequence (DNA): TGCGCCAGCAGCTCGGGACTAGCGGGAGGGACCCACACCGATGAGCAGTTCTTC.

This clone was picked up one time. The J gene is TRBJ2-7, the V gene TRBV4-1, with 7 positions matching TRBD2. CDR3 length: 15 amino acids. Losses at the gene ends were 2 bases for V and 2 bases for J; bases not matched to a gene: 6. Germline V lookup: CDR1 MGHRA, CDR2 YSYEKL. CDR3 sequence (DNA): TGCGCCAGCAGCCAACTAGCGGTCGCTACCTACGAGCAGTACTTC. Encoded protein: CASSQLAVATYEQYF.

The chain joins TRBV14 to TRBJ2-7; 7 bases match TRBD2. Unmatched junction bases numbered 8, after V lost 0 bases and J lost 3 bases. The CDR3 covers 16 residues. The germline CDR1 and CDR2 sequences are SGHDN and FVKESK. The CDR3 region is CASSQDREGSSYEQYF. The CDR3 coding sequence is TGTGCCAGCAGCCAAGATAGGGAGGGATCCAGCTACGAGCAGTACTTC.

This chain connects TRBV3-1 (or the pseudogene TRBV3-2) to TRBJ2-1; 8 nucleotides agree with TRBD2. Germline CDR1 reads LGHDT; CDR2 reads YNNKEL (reference sequence). Losses at the gene ends were 1 base for V and 1 base for J; bases not matched to a gene: 3. The CDR3 length is 16 residues. CDR3: CASSQGTGGSYNEQFF. The CDR3 nucleotides are TGTGCCAGCAGCCAAGGTACGGGAGGGTCCTACAATGAGCAGTTCTTC.

The chain uses TRBV21-1 and TRBJ1-5; TRBD1 is the table's D call, not checked against the DNA. TRBV21-1 is annotated as a pseudogene. The CDR3 totals 18 residues. CDR3 bases: TGTGCCAGCAGCAAAGATTGTGGGGCTAGGGGAAGCAATCAGCCCCAGCATTTT. The encoded protein is CASSKDCGARGSNQPQHF.